This T cell receptor (beta chain) is drawn from a study of cytomegalovirus exposure and HLA in healthy donors. Across the study: As an earlier analysis found, about 190 million T cells yielded fewer than 130 million unique TCR beta sequences. Study findings and constraints: DRB1 showed the most TCR associations and HLA-C the fewest in a later analysis, as rates varied by HLA locus. Three chains tied to CMV proved CMV antigen-specific in vitro.

In the PCR, 60 Vbeta and 13 Jbeta primers were used. Method: immunoSEQ multiplex PCR; TCRdb's copy keeps in-frame clones and lacks some. The repertoire includes just over 150,000 clones, 70% to 85% of them detected once, and around 6% sits in the top ten. CDR1 SGDLS and CDR2 YYNGEE come from the germline V gene. CDR3 length equals 15 residues. V gave up 2 bases and J gave up 1 base, with 9 bases separating them. Comment on this clone: Its matching antigen is unknown.

V and J are TRBV9 and TRBJ2-2; possible D gene TRBD1, 6 bases. The specimen sequenced was PBMCs. The receptor's source is a man aged 50 to 60 in good health and CMV-seropositive. The CDR3 sequence is CASSVGTWNTGELFF. The CDR3 DNA reads as TGTGCCAGCAGCGTTGGGACATGGAACACCGGGGAGCTGTTTTTT.